This record concerns one T cell receptor beta chain sequence. Its antigen is not identified. The data originate from a study of beta chain features in type 1 diabetes. The CDR3 spans 14 residues. The V end was cut by 3 bases, the J end by 5 bases, with 13 bases between. CDR1 and CDR2 (germline): SNHLY, FYNNEI. Whole-study results and caveats: The study left unresolved whether HLA type influences TCRB rearrangement. TCRB CDR3s from Type 1 diabetes patients were moderately but significantly shorter in all four CD4+ subsets.

Since all of the isolated RNA was reverse transcribed, expressed TCRB transcripts were what got sequenced. Libraries were prepared by immunoSEQ multiplex PCR; TCRdb keeps only in-frame clonotypes and omits some of them. The sample has some 360,000 clones, around a fifth seen once. The rearrangement joins TRBV2 to TRBJ1-2; D gene ambiguous. The sequence was obtained from a woman under 30 in good health. The sequenced sample was naive CD4+ T cells from blood. The CDR3 coding sequence is TGTGCCAGCAGTGAGAGAGGTTCCACTTATGGCTACACCTTC. Its protein is CASSERGSTYGYTF.